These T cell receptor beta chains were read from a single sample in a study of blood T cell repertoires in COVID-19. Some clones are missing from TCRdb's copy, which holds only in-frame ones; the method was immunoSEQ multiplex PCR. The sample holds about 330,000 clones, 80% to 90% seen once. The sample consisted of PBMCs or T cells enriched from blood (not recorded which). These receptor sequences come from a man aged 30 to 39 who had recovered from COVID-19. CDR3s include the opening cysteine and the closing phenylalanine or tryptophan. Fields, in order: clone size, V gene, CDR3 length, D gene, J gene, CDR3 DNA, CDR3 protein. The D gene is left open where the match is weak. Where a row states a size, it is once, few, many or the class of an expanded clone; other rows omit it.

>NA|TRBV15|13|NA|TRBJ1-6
TGTGCCACCAGCAGCGGGACACCCGCACCCCTCCACTTT
CATSSGTPAPLHF
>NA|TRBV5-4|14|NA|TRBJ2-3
TGTGCCAGCAGCTTAGGTAGCGGCACAGATACGCAGTATTTT
CASSLGSGTDTQYF
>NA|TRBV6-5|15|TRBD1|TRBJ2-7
TGTGCCAGCAGTTACAAGCCGGGACAGCCTGTAGAGCAGTACTTC
CASSYKPGQPVEQYF
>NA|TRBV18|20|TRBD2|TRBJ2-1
TGTGCCAGCTCACCAAGGGGGCCGGGACTAGCGATCGTTCGTTCAGATGAGCAGTTCTTC
CASSPRGPGLAIVRSDEQFF
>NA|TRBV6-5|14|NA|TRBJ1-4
TGTGCCAGCAGGTTTGGAGGAGTGAATGAAAAACTGTTTTTT
CASRFGGVNEKLFF
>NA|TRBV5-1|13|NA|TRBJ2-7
TGCGCCAGCAGCTTGGCTAGCTCCTACGAGCAGTACTTC
CASSLASSYEQYF
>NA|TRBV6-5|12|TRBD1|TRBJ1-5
TGTGCCACCGGGACAGCGACTCAGCCCCAGCATTTT
CATGTATQPQHF
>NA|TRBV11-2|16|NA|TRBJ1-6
TGTGCCAGCAGCTTAGGTTGGGTAACGGAGAACTCACCCCTCCACTTT
CASSLGWVTENSPLHF
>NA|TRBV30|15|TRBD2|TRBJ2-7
TGTGCCTGGCGCTTCCGGGGACTAGGAATGGACGAGCAGTACTTC
CAWRFRGLGMDEQYF
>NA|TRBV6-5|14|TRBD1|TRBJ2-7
TGTGCCAGCAGTCCCCGGACAGGGATGGACGAGCAGTACTTC
CASSPRTGMDEQYF
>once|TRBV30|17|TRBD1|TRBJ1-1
TGTGCCTGGAGTGTACGGACAGGGTCCCTCGTGAACACTGAAGCTTTCTTT
CAWSVRTGSLVNTEAFF
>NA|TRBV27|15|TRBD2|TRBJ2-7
TGTGCCAGCAGTCGCCAAGCGGGGGGGCCTTACGAGCAGTACTTC
CASSRQAGGPYEQYF
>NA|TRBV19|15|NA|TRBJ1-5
TGTGCCAGTAGCCTGGGAGCCGGAAACAATCAGCCCCAGCATTTT
CASSLGAGNNQPQHF
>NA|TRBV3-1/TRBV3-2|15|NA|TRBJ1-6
TGTGCCAGCAGCCAATTGGAACGGCCGGGATCACCCCTCCACTTT
CASSQLERPGSPLHF
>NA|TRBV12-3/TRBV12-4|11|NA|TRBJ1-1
TGTGCCAGCAGTTTAGGCAGGGGAGCTTTCTTT
CASSLGRGAFF